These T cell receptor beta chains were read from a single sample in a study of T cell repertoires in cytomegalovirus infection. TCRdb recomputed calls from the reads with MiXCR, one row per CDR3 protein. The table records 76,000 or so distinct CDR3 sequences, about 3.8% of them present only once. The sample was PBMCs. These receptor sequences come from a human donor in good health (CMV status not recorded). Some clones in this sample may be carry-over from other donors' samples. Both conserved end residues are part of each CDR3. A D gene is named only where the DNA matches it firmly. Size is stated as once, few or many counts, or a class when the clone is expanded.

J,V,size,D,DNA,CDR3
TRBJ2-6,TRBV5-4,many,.,TGTGCCAGCAGCTTAACAGCGGCGGGGGCCAACGTCCTGACTTTC,CASSLTAAGANVLTF
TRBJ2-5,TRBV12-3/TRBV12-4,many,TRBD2,TGTGCCAGCAACCAAGGACTAGCAGTCCAAGAGACCCAGTACTTC,CASNQGLAVQETQYF
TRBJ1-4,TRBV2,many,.,TGTGCCAGCAGCGTAGACAGTAAACTGTTTTTT,CASSVDSKLFF
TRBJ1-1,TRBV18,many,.,TGTGCCAGCTCACTCCTCAAAACAAGTCAAGAAGCTTTCTTT,CASSLLKTSQEAFF
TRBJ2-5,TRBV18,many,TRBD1,TGTGCCAGCTCACCGACCGAGGACAGGCCCGAGACCCAGTACTTC,CASSPTEDRPETQYF
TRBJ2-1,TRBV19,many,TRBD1,TGTGCCAGTACCCTGACAGGGGGCCTTGGTGAGCAGTTCTTC,CASTLTGGLGEQFF
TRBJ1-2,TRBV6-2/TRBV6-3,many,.,TGTGCCAGCAGTTACTCATCGGCAGGGAGGAGTGGCTACACCTTC,CASSYSSAGRSGYTF
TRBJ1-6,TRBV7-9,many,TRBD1,TGTGCCAGCAGCCCGACAGGGCAGTTATCCCCCCTCCACTTT,CASSPTGQLSPLHF
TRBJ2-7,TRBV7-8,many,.,TGTGCCAGCAGCTTACTAGTGGGCGAGCAGTACTTC,CASSLLVGEQYF
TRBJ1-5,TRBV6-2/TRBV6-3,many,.,TGTGCCAGCAGTGAACGGGATTATAGCGATCAGCCCCAGCATTTT,CASSERDYSDQPQHF
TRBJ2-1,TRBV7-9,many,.,TGTGCCAGCAGCTTAGAATACGGGGGATATGAGCAGTTCTTC,CASSLEYGGYEQFF
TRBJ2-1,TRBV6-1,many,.,TGTGCCAGCAGTGAAGCGCTGTGGGGGCAGTTCTTC,CASSEALWGQFF
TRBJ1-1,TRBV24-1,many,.,TGTGCCACCAGTGACTTTTTGGGGCAAGCTTTCTTT,CATSDFLGQAFF
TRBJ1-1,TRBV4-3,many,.,TGCGCCAGCAGCCAAGTTCTCCTGTCTGAAGCTTTCTTT,CASSQVLLSEAFF
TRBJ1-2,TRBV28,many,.,TGTGCCAGCAGTTACCCGGGAGTTCGCTATGGCTACACCTTC,CASSYPGVRYGYTF
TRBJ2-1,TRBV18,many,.,TGTGCCAGCTCACCACCAGACAGACTTTTCGACAATGAGCAGTTCTTC,CASSPPDRLFDNEQFF
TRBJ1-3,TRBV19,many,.,TGTGCCAGTACTGAAAGCCGGGGAAACTCTGGAAACACCATATATTTT,CASTESRGNSGNTIYF